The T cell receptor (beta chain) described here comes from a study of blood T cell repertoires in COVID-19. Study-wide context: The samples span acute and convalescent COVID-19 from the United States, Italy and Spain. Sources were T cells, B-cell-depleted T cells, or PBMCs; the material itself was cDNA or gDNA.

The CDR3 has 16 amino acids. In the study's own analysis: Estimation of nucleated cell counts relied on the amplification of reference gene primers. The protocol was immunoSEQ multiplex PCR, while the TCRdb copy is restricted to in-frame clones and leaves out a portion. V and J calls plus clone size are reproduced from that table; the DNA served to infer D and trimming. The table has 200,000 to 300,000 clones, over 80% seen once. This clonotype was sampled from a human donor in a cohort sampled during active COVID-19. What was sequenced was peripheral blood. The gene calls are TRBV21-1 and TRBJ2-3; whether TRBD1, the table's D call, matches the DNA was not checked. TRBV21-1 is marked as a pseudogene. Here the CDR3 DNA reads TGTGCCAGCAGCAAAGGCTGGGACATTAAGTCAGATACGCAGTATTTT. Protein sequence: CASSKGWDIKSDTQYF.